Listed below are T cell receptor beta chains from one sample, sequenced in a study of CD8+ T cells in alopecia areata. Sequenced by immunoSEQ multiplex PCR; TCRdb stores in-frame clones only, minus some. This table has some 200,000 clones, around 56% appearing once. This specimen was CD4+ T cells sorted from blood, taken at week 4, from a patient treated with tofacitinib. Source of these receptors: a human donor with alopecia areata. Both conserved end residues are trimmed from each CDR3. Clone size appears in some rows only: once, few, many, or a class for an expanded clone.

- TRBJ2-1 TRBV7-2 ASSLGWTSRSSYNEQF
- TRBJ2-5 TRBV5-4 ASSLSASQETQY
- TRBJ2-3 TRBV4-1 ASKRLDTDTQY
- TRBJ2-4 TRBV7-2 ASSPRSLAGSLAKNIQY
- TRBJ2-3 TRBV20-1 SAALTDTQY
- TRBJ1-5 TRBV5-1 ASSLGSGSNQPQH
few TRBJ2-3 TRBV15 ATSSTGGRDTQY
- TRBJ2-2 TRBV5-1 ASSSNQYTGELF
few TRBJ1-3 TRBV18 ASSPGDSGNTIY
- TRBJ2-3 TRBV29-1 SVRGERGDTDTQY
- TRBJ1-2 TRBV5-1 ASSPEAPVTGYT
many TRBJ2-5 TRBV15 ATSRDPGTARAQY
- TRBJ1-6 TRBV4-3 ASSLTRANSPLH
few TRBJ1-6 TRBV5-1 ASSLDRGWNSPLH
- TRBJ2-3 TRBV7-8 ASSSDRADTQY
- TRBJ2-5 TRBV5-1 ASRAGTQETQY
- TRBJ2-5 TRBV5-1 ASSTGTEVETQY
- TRBJ2-7 TRBV2 ASSARGLSIEQY
- TRBJ1-1 TRBV20-1 SAGEVEAF
- TRBJ2-1 TRBV7-3 ASSLSVNEQF
- TRBJ2-7 TRBV2 ASNLGLTTRFYEQY
- TRBJ2-5 TRBV4-2 ASSQVHSPVKGSRGETQY